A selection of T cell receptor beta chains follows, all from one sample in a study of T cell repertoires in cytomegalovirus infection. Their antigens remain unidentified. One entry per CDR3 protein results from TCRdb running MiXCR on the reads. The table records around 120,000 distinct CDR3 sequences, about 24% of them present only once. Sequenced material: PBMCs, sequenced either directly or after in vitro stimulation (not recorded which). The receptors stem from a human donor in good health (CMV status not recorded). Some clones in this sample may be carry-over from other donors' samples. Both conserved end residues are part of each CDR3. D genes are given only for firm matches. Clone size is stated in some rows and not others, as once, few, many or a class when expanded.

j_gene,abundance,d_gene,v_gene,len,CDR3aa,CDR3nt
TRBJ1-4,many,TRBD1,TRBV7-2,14,CASTWTGEDEKLFF,TGTGCCAGCACGTGGACAGGGGAAGACGAAAAACTGTTTTTT
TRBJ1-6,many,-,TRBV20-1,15,CSAREYSSYNSPLHF,TGCAGTGCTAGGGAGTACAGCTCCTATAATTCACCCCTCCACTTT
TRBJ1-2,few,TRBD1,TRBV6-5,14,CASSRQGANYGYTF,TGTGCCAGCAGTCGACAGGGGGCGAACTATGGCTACACCTTC
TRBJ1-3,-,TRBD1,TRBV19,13,CASSVGQGYTIYF,TGTGCCAGTAGTGTGGGACAGGGCTACACCATATATTTT
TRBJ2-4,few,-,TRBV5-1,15,CASSLGLSAKNIQYF,TGCGCCAGCAGCTTGGGCCTTAGCGCCAAAAACATTCAGTACTTC
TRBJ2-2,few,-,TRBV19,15,CASSIVGRWSGELFF,TGTGCCAGTAGTATAGTGGGCCGCTGGTCCGGGGAGCTGTTTTTT
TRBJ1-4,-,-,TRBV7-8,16,CASSLGHRLIDEKLFF,TGTGCCAGCAGCTTAGGTCACAGGCTGATTGATGAAAAACTGTTTTTT
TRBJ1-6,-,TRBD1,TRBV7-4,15,CASSAPGQGARTLHF,TGTGCCAGCAGCGCGCCGGGACAGGGGGCTAGGACCCTCCACTTT
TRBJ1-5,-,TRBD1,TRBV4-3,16,CASSQVVGGGNQPQHF,TGCGCCAGCAGCCAAGTAGTAGGGGGCGGAAATCAGCCCCAGCATTTT
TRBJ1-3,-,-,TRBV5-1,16,CASSLGPGSEGNTIYF,TGCGCCAGCAGCTTGGGGCCAGGGTCGGAAGGAAACACCATATATTTT
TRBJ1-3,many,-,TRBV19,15,CASSTGTASGNTIYF,TGTGCCAGTAGTACGGGGACCGCCTCTGGAAACACCATATATTTT
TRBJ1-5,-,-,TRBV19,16,CASSAPGRDSNQPQHF,TGTGCCAGTAGTGCCCCGGGGCGGGATAGCAATCAGCCCCAGCATTTT
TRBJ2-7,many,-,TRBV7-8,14,CASSLAGRPNEQYF,TGTGCCAGCAGCTTAGCGGGAAGGCCAAACGAGCAGTACTTC
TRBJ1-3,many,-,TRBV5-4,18,CASSLGRGTPIAGNTIYF,TGTGCCAGCAGCTTGGGGCGAGGGACACCCATAGCTGGAAACACCATATATTTT
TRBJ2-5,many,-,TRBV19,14,CASSIPPPGETQYF,TGTGCCAGTAGTATCCCCCCTCCGGGAGAGACCCAGTACTTC
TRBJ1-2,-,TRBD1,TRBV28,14,CASSSSDRVRGYTF,TGTGCCAGCAGTTCGTCCGACAGGGTGAGAGGCTACACCTTC
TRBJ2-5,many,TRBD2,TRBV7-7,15,CASSLGGGYQETQYF,TGTGCCAGCAGCTTAGGGGGAGGGTACCAAGAGACCCAGTACTTC
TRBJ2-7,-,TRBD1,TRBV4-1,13,CASSLIQGHEQYF,TGCGCCAGCAGCCTTATACAGGGGCACGAGCAGTACTTC
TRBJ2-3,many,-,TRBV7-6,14,CASSFVGATDTQYF,TGTGCCAGCAGCTTTGTAGGGGCCACAGATACGCAGTATTTT
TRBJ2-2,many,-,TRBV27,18,CASSFLTSTGASAGELFF,TGTGCCAGCAGTTTTCTGACATCTACGGGGGCTTCGGCCGGGGAGCTGTTTTTT